These 12 T cell receptor beta chains came from one sample sequenced in a study of beta chain features in type 1 diabetes. cDNA synthesis used the whole RNA isolate, giving expressed TCRB sequences. The repertoire was sequenced with immunoSEQ multiplex PCR; TCRdb's copy has only in-frame clones and lacks some. Counted here are about 130,000 clones, nearly 9.5% occurring once; the ten biggest clones make up about 0.61%. What was sequenced was central memory CD4+ T cells from blood. The receptors originated from a man aged 18 to 29 in good health.

This clone has just a few counts. The rearrangement joins TRBV9 to TRBJ2-3, with 10 bases that match TRBD1. The CDR3 is made up of 14 amino acids. The germline CDR1 and CDR2 sequences are SGDLS and YYNGEE. J gave up 4 bases and V 2 bases, and 1 base lay outside the gene matches. Written as DNA, the CDR3 is TGTGCCAGCAGCGTGACAGGGGGCTCAGATACGCAGTATTTT. Its protein is CASSVTGGSDTQYF.

The V and J genes are TRBV19 and TRBJ2-3, with D tentatively TRBD2 (6 bases). Trimming cost V 7 bases and J 5 bases, with 22 bases left between them. Germline values: CDR1 LNHDA, CDR2 SQIVND (reference sequence). The CDR3 is 16 amino acids. Here the CDR3 reads CASTSERRGSGDTQYF. The CDR3 DNA reads TGTGCCAGTACTTCAGAACGGAGGGGTAGCGGAGATACGCAGTATTTT.

This clone has a count of ten or more. For the CDR3, the DNA is TGCGCCAGCTCCGGATGGCGGGGGCTGGTCACCGGGGAGCTGTTTTTT. This gives the protein CASSGWRGLVTGELFF. J is TRBJ2-2 and V is TRBV23-1; perhaps TRBD2 as D (7 bases). TRBV23-1 is an ORF, with its function uncertain. The CDR3 is 16 amino acids. Trimming cost V 8 bases and J 4 bases, with 20 bases left between them.

The genes are TRBV5-4 and TRBJ2-5; 8 bases line up with TRBD2. CDR1 and CDR2 (germline): SGHNT, YYREEE (reference sequence). The CDR3 consists of 17 residues. The trim removed 0 bases at V and 4 bases at J, leaving 11 bases unmatched. The CDR3: CASSLGSLRGAGETQYF. The CDR3 bases are TGTGCCAGCAGCTTGGGGAGTTTGCGGGGGGCGGGAGAGACCCAGTACTTC.

The rearrangement links TRBV7-2 to TRBJ2-2, with 8 bases fitting TRBD2. The CDR3 consists of 16 residues. J gave up 3 bases and V 3 bases, and 6 bases lay outside the gene matches. Germline lookup yields CDR1 SGHTA and CDR2 FQGNSA. CDR3 region: CASSLVGGAYTGELFF. As DNA, the CDR3 is TGTGCCAGCAGCTTGGTCGGGGGGGCCTACACCGGGGAGCTGTTTTTT.

The sample holds a few counts of this clone. The V gene is TRBV4-1, the J gene TRBJ1-4, with TRBD1 identical over 7 bases. Germline CDR1 reads MGHRA; CDR2 reads YSYEKL. This CDR3 comprises 14 residues. Trimming took 4 bases from V and 7 from J; bases not matched to a gene: 6. The CDR3 DNA follows: TGCGCCAGCAGCCCTCGGTACAGGGGTGAAAAACTGTTTTTT. Translating it yields CASSPRYRGEKLFF.

This chain joins TRBV4-3 and TRBJ2-3, with 7 bases fitting TRBD2. CDR3 length equals 18 residues. V lost 0 bases, J lost 1 base, and 10 bases stayed unmatched. Germline loops: CDR1 LGHNA, CDR2 YSLEER. This chain's CDR3 is CASSQEGKWTSGTDTQYF. The CDR3 region has the DNA TGCGCCAGCAGCCAAGAAGGCAAATGGACTAGTGGCACAGATACGCAGTATTTT.

The table lists this clone with a few counts. This chain joins TRBV7-9 and TRBJ2-1; TRBD2 aligns across 10 bases. The CDR3 covers 15 residues. Germline lookup yields CDR1 SEHNR and CDR2 FQNEAQ (reference sequence). The junction had 4 bases not matched to a gene; V was cut back by 1 base and J by 7 bases. In DNA, the CDR3 is TGTGCCAGCAGCTTAGATTTAGCGGGGGGAAATGAGCAGTTCTTC. Translating gives CASSLDLAGGNEQFF.

A few counts support this clone. The chain couples TRBV9 to TRBJ2-5; 13 bases agree with TRBD2. Per germline, CDR1 SGDLS and CDR2 YYNGEE. J lost 1 base, V lost 0 bases, and 0 bases had no gene match. This CDR3 contains 16 residues. DNA for the CDR3: TGTGCCAGCAGCGTAGGGACTAGCGGGGGCCAAGAGACCCAGTACTTC. Its protein product is CASSVGTSGGQETQYF.

This rearrangement joins TRBV7-2 to TRBJ2-2; 8 positions agree with TRBD1. The CDR3 spans 16 residues. From germline, CDR1 is SGHTA and CDR2 FQGNSA. With V trimmed by 2 bases and J by 4 bases, 6 bases remained unmatched. The CDR3 is CASSLRSGGITGELFF. In nucleotides, the CDR3 is TGTGCCAGCAGCTTAAGGTCAGGGGGCATCACCGGGGAGCTGTTTTTT.

This clone appeared a single time. The chain joins TRBV9 to TRBJ2-7; 10 positions match TRBD1. The CDR3 length is 16 residues. Germline V CDR1 and CDR2: SGDLS, YYNGEE. V dropped 2 bases and J dropped 4; count of bases not matched to a gene: 9. The CDR3 reads CASSVLPTGGLYEQYF. CDR3 in DNA: TGTGCCAGCAGCGTCTTACCGACAGGGGGCTTGTACGAGCAGTACTTC. Full variable domain (missing parts from reference TRBV9 and TRBJ2-7): DSGVTQTPKHLITATGQRVTLRCSPRSGDLSVYWYQQSLDQGLQFLIQYYNGEERAKGNILERFSAQQFPDLHSELNLSSLELGDSALYFCASSVLPTGGLYEQYFGPGTRLTVT.

The chain employs TRBV6-6 and TRBJ1-6; unclear D gene. Germline CDR1 is MNHNY and CDR2 is SVGAGI (reference sequence). V dropped 2 bases and J dropped 6 bases, with 5 bases sitting between them. The CDR3 sequence is 13 residues long. CDR3 sequence (DNA): TGTGCCAGCAGTTACGGCCTTAATTCACCCCTCCACTTT. Its translation is CASSYGLNSPLHF.